These T cell receptor beta chains were read from a single sample in a study of blood T cell repertoires in COVID-19. TCRdb's table, derived via immunoSEQ multiplex PCR, lists solely in-frame clones and lacks some. The data hold about 55,000 clones, with roughly 89% observed a single time. What was sequenced was peripheral blood. Receptors were obtained from a man between 35 and 55 years old with COVID-19, enrolled during active disease. Both conserved end residues are trimmed from each CDR3. The order of the fields is V gene, CDR3 protein.

V gene: TRBV29-1
CDR3 protein: SVLAGVNEQF

V gene: TRBV5-4
CDR3 protein: ASSLQGNSPLH

V gene: TRBV27
CDR3 protein: ASSLSREIGTEAF

V gene: TRBV2
CDR3 protein: ASSTRQGASSGANVLT

V gene: TRBV30
CDR3 protein: AWIAAPGSSPLH

V gene: TRBV5-1
CDR3 protein: ASSPGGRLGNTIY

V gene: TRBV19
CDR3 protein: ASMGQLYGYT

V gene: TRBV5-1
CDR3 protein: ASSLSGTGANVLT

V gene: TRBV3-1/TRBV3-2
CDR3 protein: ASSQEGGTEQY

V gene: TRBV12-3/TRBV12-4
CDR3 protein: ASSLGDSHGYT

V gene: TRBV4-1
CDR3 protein: ASRGGWLENTEAF

V gene: TRBV19
CDR3 protein: ASSIVDRGEKY

V gene: TRBV24-1
CDR3 protein: ATRDSGNTIY

V gene: TRBV28
CDR3 protein: ASKGAGVYEQY

V gene: TRBV6-6
CDR3 protein: ASSSSGISYEQY

V gene: TRBV30
CDR3 protein: AWRNSFTDTQY

V gene: TRBV19
CDR3 protein: ASTRSVAKNIQY